What follows is one TCR beta chain and its context. This clone showed up just a few times. Its antigen is unknown. Base qualities are not at hand, and no much larger clone is one base apart. Enrolling through a virtual design, the prospective study's participants ranged in age from roughly 18 to 90 years and lived across roughly 23 United States geographic areas. In the prospective study, participants were assigned to cohorts based on the clinical history participants reported in a screening survey and a study questionnaire. A participant counted as exposed if, within 2 weeks of entering the study, that participant had been in contact with someone who had a PCR-confirmed or clinician-diagnosed COVID-19 case. In the prospective study, mobile phlebotomists collected whole blood, serum and a nasopharyngeal or oropharyngeal swab from each participant. Prospective study participants could optionally give additional blood draws and questionnaires over an approximately 2-month period. Before DNA extraction, blood samples from the prospective study were shipped at room temperature or frozen.

This sample was taken from a study of blood T cell repertoires in COVID-19 (TCRdb year 2020). With regard to the full study: Samples from collaborators originated in the United States, Italy and Spain and spanned both the acute and convalescent phases of COVID-19. The material from the prospective study consisted of cDNA or gDNA derived from T cells, B-cell-depleted T cells, or PBMCs. The dataset comprised deeply sampled blood TCRbeta repertoires from subjects exposed to, actively infected with, or recovered from COVID-19. A freely available public database, intended as a resource for researchers studying the immune response to SARS-CoV-2, is where the repertoires were released. The samples were drawn from two sources: the first 160 participants of the ongoing ImmuneRACE study, and 1,000 to 1,500 subjects contributed by 6 global collaborators. Nearly every sample came with metadata listing a de-identified subject ID, COVID-19 status, age in years and sex. Where available, HLA class I and class II types were taken from metadata supplied by the sample provider and were not determined by assay-based typing.

Paper-wide results and their limitations: The amount of clinical and demographic metadata varied by source and participant and was provided uncurated.

The germline ends are 3 bases apart after V is trimmed by 3 bases and J by 5 bases. CDR1 and CDR2, per the germline V gene, are KGHDR and SFDVKD. From the cysteine up to the phenylalanine, the CDR3 has a length of 11 residues. Only the CDR3 part of the read is kept: 33 bases, read in frame from the first base. TCRbeta CDR3 regions were amplified from genomic DNA using the immunoSEQ Assay, a bias-controlled multiplex PCR. The study's own analysis went as follows. The number of nucleated cells in each sample was estimated by amplification of reference gene primers within the assay. Sequence reads were collapsed and filtered to measure the absolute abundance of every unique TCRbeta CDR3 rearrangement. For each sample, productive Simpson clonality was calculated as the square root of Simpson's diversity index over productive rearrangements. Drawn from immuneACCESS, this table holds only the in-frame rearrangements with V and J called that TCRdb kept. Clones are partly lost; checked studies trace under half to an unresolved V gene and leave the rest unexplained. The DNA was the basis for D and trimming; V, J and clone size are from that table. The sample table contains about 320,000 clones; only one count was recorded for 90% to 95% of them. The ten largest clones represent 3.9% of the sample.

The rearrangement joined TRBV24-1 to TRBJ2-5; no D segment can be confidently identified. This clonotype was obtained from a woman under 40 who had been exposed to COVID-19. Sequenced input: PBMCs or T cells enriched from blood (not recorded which). The nucleotides are TGTGCCACCAGTGATCCGGAGACCCAGTACTTC. It translates to CATSDPETQYF.